The rows below give T cell receptor beta chains drawn from one sample of a study of blood T cell repertoires in COVID-19. Measured with immunoSEQ multiplex PCR; TCRdb has only the in-frame clones, and not every one. The sample lists 300,000 or so clones; 86% were seen once. The sequenced sample was peripheral blood. Receptor source: a woman between 50 and 59 years old with acute or convalescent COVID-19. CDR3s include the opening cysteine and the closing phenylalanine or tryptophan.

len	v_gene	CDR3aa
15	TRBV29-1	CSGSGLSSSYNEQFF
14	TRBV27	CASSRTGGWETQYF
14	TRBV6-1	CASSEYRGSYGYTF
14	TRBV5-4	CASSLEGQAYGYTF
22	TRBV7-7	CASSPGRGATSGSRSSYNEQFF
15	TRBV28	CASSQDFDSYNEQFF
13	TRBV2	CASMRALQETQYF
16	TRBV9	CASSVDQGRAGNTIYF
14	TRBV18	CASSPYATNEKLFF
16	TRBV3-1/TRBV3-2	CASSQELPGDNQPQHF
15	TRBV6-2/TRBV6-3	CASSYSGTGFQPQHF
16	TRBV6-5	CASSSPTLAFGETQYF
14	TRBV6-5	CASRSDLGGEKLFF
18	TRBV24-1	CATSGPEGLAGEADTQYF
14	TRBV21-1	CASSKSPYPYEQYF
14	TRBV9	CASSARQGGQPQHF
12	TRBV29-1	CSVEDGGYEQYF
16	TRBV7-3	CASSSTSGSINNEQFF
11	TRBV10-3	CATTDYNEQFF
18	TRBV10-3	CAISPSQGSGSMANIQYF
15	TRBV18	CASSPGQGKTYEQYF
15	TRBV9	CASSVFSDRGGEQYF
13	TRBV5-5	CASRLGGVYEQYF
16	TRBV7-6	CASSLLPGAAGNTIYF
13	TRBV5-8	CAPRGRDANEQFF